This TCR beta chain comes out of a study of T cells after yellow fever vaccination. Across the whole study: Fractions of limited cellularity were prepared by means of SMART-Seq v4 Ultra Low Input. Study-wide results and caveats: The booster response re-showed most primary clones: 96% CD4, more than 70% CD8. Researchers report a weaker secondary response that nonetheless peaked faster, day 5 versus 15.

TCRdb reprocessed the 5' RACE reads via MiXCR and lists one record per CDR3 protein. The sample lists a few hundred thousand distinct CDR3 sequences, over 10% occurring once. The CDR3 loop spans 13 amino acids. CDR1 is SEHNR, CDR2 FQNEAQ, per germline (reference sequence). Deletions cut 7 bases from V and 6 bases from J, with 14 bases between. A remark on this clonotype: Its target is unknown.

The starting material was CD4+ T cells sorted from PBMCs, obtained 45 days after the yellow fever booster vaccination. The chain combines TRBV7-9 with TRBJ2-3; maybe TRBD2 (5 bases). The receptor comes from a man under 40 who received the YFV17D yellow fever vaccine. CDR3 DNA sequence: TGTGCCAGCAAGAGCCCCGCGGGTGATACGCAGTATTTT. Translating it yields CASKSPAGDTQYF. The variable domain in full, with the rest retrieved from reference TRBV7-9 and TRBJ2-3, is DTGVSQNPRHKITKRGQNVTFRCDPISEHNRLYWYRQTLGQGPEFLTYFQNEAQLEKSRLLSDRFSAERPKGSFSTLEIQRTEQGDSAMYLCASKSPAGDTQYFGPGTRLTVL.